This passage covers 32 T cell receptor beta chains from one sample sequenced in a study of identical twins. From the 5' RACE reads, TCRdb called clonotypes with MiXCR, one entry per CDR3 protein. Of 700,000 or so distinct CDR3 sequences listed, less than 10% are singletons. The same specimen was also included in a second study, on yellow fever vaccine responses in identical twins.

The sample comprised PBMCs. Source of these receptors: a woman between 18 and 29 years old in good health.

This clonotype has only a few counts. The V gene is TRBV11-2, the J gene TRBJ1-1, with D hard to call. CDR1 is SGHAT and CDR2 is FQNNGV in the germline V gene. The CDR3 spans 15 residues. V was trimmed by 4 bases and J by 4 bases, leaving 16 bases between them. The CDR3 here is CASSSTDGVLTEAFF. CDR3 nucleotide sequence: TGTGCCAGCAGCTCGACCGACGGGGTACTCACTGAAGCTTTCTTT.

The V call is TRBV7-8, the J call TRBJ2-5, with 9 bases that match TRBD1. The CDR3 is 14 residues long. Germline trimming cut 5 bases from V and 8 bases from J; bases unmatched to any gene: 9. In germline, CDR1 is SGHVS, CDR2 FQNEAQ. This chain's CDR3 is CASSTDRGSGTQYF. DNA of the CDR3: TGTGCCAGCAGCACGGACAGGGGCTCCGGAACCCAGTACTTC.

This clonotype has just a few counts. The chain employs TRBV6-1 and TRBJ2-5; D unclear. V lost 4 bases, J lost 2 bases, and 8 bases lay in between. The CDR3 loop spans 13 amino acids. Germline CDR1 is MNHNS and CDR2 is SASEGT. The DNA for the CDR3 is TGTGCCAGCAGTGGCTCACCTCAAGAGACCCAGTACTTC. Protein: CASSGSPQETQYF.

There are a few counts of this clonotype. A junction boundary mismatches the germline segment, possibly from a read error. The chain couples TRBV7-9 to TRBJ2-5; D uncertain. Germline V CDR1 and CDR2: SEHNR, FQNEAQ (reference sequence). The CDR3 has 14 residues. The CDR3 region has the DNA TGTGCCAGCAGCTTGGACGATTACCAGGAGACCCAGTACTTC. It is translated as CASSLDDYQETQYF. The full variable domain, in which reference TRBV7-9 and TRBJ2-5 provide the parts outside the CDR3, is DTGVSQNPRHKITKRGQNVTFRCDPISEHNRLYWYRQTLGQGPEFLTYFQNEAQLEKSRLLSDRFSAERPKGSFSTLEIQRTEQGDSAMYLCASSLDDYQETQYFGPGTRLLVL.

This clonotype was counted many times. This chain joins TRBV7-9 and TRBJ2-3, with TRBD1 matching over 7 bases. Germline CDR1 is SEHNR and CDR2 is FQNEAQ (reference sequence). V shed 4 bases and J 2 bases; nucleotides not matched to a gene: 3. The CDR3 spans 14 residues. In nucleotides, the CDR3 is TGTGCCAGCAGCTCGGGACAGTTCACAGATACGCAGTATTTT. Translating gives CASSSGQFTDTQYF. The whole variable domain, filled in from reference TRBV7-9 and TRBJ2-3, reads DTGVSQNPRHKITKRGQNVTFRCDPISEHNRLYWYRQTLGQGPEFLTYFQNEAQLEKSRLLSDRFSAERPKGSFSTLEIQRTEQGDSAMYLCASSSGQFTDTQYFGPGTRLTVL.

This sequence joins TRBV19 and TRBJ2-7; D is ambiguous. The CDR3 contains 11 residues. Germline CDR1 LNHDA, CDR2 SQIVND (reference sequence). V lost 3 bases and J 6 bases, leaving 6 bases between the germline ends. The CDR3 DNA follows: TGTGCCAGTAGTATTTCTTCCGAGCAGTACTTC. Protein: CASSISSEQYF.

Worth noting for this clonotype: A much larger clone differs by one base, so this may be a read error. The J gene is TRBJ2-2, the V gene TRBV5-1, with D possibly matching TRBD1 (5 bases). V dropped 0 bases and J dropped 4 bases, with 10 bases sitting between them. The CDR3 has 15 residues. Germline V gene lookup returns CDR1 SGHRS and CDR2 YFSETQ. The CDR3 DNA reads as TGCGCCAGCAGCTTGGACAAGGGGCCCACCGGGGAGCTGTTTTTT. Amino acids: CASSLDKGPTGELFF.

This CDR3 is CASSFTGYGYTF. The CDR3 DNA reads TGCGCCAGCAGCTTCACGGGATATGGCTACACCTTC. The V call is TRBV5-1, the J call TRBJ1-2, with D hard to call. The germline gives CDR1 SGHRS, CDR2 YFSETQ. This CDR3 is 12 amino acids long. Trimming pared 2 bases from V and 5 bases from J, leaving 7 bases between.

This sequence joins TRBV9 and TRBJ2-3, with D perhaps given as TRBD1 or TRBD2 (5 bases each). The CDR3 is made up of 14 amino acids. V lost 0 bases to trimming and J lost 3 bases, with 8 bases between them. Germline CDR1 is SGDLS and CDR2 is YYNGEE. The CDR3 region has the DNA TGTGCCAGCAGCGTAGGGGGGACGACAGATACGCAGTATTTT. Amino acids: CASSVGGTTDTQYF.

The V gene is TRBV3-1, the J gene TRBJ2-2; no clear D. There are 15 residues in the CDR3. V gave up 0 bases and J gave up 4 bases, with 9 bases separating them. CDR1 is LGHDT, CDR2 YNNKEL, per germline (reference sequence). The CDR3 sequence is CASSQDIRSTGELFF. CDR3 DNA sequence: TGTGCCAGCAGCCAAGATATTCGGAGCACCGGGGAGCTGTTTTTT.

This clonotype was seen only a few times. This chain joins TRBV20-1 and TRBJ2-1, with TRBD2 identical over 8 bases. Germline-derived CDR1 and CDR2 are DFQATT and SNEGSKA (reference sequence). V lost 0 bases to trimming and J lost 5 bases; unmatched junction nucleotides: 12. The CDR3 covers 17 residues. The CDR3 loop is CSARDEGWRGADNEQFF. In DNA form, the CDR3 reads TGCAGTGCTAGAGATGAGGGATGGCGGGGGGCGGACAATGAGCAGTTCTTC.

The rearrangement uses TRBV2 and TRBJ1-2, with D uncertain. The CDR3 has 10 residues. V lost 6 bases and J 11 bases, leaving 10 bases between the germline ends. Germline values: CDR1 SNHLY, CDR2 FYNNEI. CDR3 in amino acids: CASSDVPYTF. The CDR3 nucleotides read TGTGCCAGCAGCGACGTGCCGTACACCTTC.

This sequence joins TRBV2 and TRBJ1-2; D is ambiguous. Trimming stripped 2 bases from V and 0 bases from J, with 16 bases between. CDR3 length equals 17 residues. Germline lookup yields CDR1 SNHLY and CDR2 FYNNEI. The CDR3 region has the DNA TGTGCCAGCAGTGAAATAACGACCGGCCCCACTAACTATGGCTACACCTTC. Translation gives CASSEITTGPTNYGYTF.

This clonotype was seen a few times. The CDR3 region is CASSLRTTPPYEQYF. CDR3 sequence (DNA): TGTGCCAGCAGTTTAAGGACCACACCCCCCTACGAGCAGTACTTC. The V call is TRBV12-3 or TRBV12-4, the J call TRBJ2-7; D uncertain. This CDR3 region has 15 residues. Trimming pared 2 bases from V and 2 bases from J, leaving 13 bases between.

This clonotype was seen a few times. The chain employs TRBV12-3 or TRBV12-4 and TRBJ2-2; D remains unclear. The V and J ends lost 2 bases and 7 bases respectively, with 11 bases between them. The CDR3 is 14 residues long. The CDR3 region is CASSLLADRGELFF. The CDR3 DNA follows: TGTGCCAGCAGTTTACTGGCGGACCGCGGGGAGCTGTTTTTT.

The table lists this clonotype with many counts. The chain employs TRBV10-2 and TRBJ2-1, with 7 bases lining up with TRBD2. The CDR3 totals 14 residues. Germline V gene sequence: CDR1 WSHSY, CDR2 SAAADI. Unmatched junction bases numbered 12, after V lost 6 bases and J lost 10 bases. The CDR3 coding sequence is TGCGCCAGCAGGACGGGACTAACAAGTTCGGAGCAGTTCTTC. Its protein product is CASRTGLTSSEQFF.

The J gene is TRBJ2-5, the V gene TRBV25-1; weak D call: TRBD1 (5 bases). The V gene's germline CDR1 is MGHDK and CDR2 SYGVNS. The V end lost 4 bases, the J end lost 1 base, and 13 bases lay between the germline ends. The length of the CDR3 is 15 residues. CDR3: CASSALGRTQETQYF. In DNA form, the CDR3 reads TGTGCCAGCAGTGCTTTGGGGCGGACCCAAGAGACCCAGTACTTC.

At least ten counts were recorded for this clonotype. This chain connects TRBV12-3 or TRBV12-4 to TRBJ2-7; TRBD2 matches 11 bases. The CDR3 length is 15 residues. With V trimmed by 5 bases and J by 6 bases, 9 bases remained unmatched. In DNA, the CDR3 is TGTGCCAGCAGTCAAGGTAGCGGGGGGGCCGGCGAGCAGTACTTC. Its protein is CASSQGSGGAGEQYF.

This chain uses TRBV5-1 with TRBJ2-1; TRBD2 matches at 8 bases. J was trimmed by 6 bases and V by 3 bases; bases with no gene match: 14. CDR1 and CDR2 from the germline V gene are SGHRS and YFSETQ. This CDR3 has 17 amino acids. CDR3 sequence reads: CASSWIEREFLPNEQFF. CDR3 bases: TGCGCCAGCAGCTGGATAGAGCGGGAGTTCTTACCCAATGAGCAGTTCTTC.

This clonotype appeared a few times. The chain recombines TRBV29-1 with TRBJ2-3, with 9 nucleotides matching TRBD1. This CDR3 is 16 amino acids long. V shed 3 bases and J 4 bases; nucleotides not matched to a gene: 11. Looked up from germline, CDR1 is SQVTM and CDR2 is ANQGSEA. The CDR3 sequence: CSVDPLDRGLSDTQYF. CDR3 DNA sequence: TGCAGCGTTGATCCCCTGGACAGGGGTTTGTCAGATACGCAGTATTTT.

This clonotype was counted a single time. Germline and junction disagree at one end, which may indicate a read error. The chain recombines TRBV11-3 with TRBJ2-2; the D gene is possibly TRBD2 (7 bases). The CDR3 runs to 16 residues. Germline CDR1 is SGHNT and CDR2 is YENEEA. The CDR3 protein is CVSSLSWGGGTGELFF. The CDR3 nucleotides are TGTGTCAGCAGCCTAAGCTGGGGGGGCGGCACCGGGGAGCTGTTTTTT.

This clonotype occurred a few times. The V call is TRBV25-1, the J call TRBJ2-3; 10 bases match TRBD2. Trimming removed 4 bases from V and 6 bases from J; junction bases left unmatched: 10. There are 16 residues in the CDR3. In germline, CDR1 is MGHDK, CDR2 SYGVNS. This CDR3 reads CASSVTSGRGSDTQYF. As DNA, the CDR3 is TGTGCCAGCAGTGTGACTAGCGGGCGCGGTAGTGATACGCAGTATTTT.

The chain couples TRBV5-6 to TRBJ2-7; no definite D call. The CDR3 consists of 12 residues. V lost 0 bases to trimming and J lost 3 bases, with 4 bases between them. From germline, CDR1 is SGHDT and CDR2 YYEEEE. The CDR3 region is CASSLAFYEQYF. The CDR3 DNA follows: TGTGCCAGCAGCTTGGCCTTCTACGAGCAGTACTTC.

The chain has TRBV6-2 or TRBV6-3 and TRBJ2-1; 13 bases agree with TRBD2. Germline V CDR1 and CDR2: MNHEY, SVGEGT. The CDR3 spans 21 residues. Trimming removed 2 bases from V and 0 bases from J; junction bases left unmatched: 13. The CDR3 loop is CASSYAIGTSGNQISYNEQFF. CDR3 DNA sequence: TGTGCCAGCAGTTACGCGATCGGGACTAGCGGGAATCAAATCTCCTACAATGAGCAGTTCTTC.

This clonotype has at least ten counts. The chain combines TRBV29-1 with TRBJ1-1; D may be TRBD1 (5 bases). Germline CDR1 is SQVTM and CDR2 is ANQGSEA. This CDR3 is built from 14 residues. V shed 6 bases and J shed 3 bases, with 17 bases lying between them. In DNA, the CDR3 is TGCAGCGTCACCCCTGGGCAGGGATACACTGAAGCTTTCTTT. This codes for CSVTPGQGYTEAFF.

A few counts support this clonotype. CDR3 nucleotide sequence: TGCAGGGGGATGGGCGGACTAGGAGCAGATACGCAGTATTTT. This gives the protein CRGMGGLGADTQYF. The J gene is TRBJ2-3, the V gene TRBV20-1; 7 bases align to TRBD2. This CDR3 is built from 14 residues. Germline CDR1 reads DFQATT; CDR2 reads SNEGSKA (reference sequence).

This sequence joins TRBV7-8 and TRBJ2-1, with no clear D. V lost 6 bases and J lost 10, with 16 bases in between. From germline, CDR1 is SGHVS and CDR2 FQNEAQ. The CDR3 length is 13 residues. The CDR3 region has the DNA TGTGCCAGCAGTTTGGACCGGTCGGGCGAGCAGTTCTTC. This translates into CASSLDRSGEQFF. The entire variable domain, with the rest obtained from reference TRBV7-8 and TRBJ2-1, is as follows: GAGVSQSPRYKVAKRGQDVALRCDPISGHVSLFWYQQALGQGPEFLTYFQNEAQLDKSGLPSDRFFAERPEGSVSTLKIQRTQQEDSAVYLCASSLDRSGEQFFGPGTRLTVL.

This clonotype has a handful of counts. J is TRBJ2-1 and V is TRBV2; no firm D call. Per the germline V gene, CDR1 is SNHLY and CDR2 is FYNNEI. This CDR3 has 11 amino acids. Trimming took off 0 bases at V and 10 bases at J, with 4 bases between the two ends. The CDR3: CASSEATEQFF. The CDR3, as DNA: TGTGCCAGCAGTGAAGCGACCGAGCAGTTCTTC.

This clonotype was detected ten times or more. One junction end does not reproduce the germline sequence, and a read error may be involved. This chain's CDR3 is CASSFGSSYEQYF. In DNA form, the CDR3 reads TGTGCCAGCAGTTTCGGTTCTTCCTACGAGCAGTACTTC. V gene TRBV5-1 combines with J gene TRBJ2-7; unclear D gene. Germline V gene sequence: CDR1 SGHRS, CDR2 YFSETQ. The CDR3 is made up of 13 amino acids.

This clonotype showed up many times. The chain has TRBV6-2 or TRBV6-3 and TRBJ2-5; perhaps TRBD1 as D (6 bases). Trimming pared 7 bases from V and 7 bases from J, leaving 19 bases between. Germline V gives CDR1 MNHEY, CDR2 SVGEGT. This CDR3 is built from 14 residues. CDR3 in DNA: TGTGCCAGCACCTCGGACAGCCAAGGGCGGACCCAGTACTTC. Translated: CASTSDSQGRTQYF.

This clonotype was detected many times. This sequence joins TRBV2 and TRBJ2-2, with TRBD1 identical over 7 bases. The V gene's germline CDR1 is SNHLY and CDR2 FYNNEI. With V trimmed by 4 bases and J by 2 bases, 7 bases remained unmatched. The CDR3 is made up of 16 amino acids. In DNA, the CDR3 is TGTGCCAGCAGTGTTGGATCAGGGGGAAACACCGGGGAGCTGTTTTTT. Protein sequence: CASSVGSGGNTGELFF.

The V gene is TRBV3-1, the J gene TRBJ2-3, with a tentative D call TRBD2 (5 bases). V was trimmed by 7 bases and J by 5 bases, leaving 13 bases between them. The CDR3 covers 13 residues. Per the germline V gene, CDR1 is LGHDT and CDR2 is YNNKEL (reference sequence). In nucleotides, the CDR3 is TGTGCCAGCAAACGAGGGTTAGGAGATACGCAGTATTTT. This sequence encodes CASKRGLGDTQYF.